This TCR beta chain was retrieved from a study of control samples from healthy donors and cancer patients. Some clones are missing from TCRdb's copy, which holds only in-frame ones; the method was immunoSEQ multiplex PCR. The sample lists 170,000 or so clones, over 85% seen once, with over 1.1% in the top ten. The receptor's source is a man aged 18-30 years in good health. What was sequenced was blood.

The CDR3 DNA reads as TGTGCCAGCAGCCGGGACACAAAGGAGTATTTT. This encodes CASSRDTKEYF. V usage is TRBV6-2 or TRBV6-3 and J usage is TRBJ2-3; perhaps TRBD1 as D (6 bases). CDR3 size: 11 residues. V lost 6 bases, J lost 13 bases, and 14 bases lay in between. CDR1 and CDR2 from the germline V gene are MNHEY and SVGEGT.